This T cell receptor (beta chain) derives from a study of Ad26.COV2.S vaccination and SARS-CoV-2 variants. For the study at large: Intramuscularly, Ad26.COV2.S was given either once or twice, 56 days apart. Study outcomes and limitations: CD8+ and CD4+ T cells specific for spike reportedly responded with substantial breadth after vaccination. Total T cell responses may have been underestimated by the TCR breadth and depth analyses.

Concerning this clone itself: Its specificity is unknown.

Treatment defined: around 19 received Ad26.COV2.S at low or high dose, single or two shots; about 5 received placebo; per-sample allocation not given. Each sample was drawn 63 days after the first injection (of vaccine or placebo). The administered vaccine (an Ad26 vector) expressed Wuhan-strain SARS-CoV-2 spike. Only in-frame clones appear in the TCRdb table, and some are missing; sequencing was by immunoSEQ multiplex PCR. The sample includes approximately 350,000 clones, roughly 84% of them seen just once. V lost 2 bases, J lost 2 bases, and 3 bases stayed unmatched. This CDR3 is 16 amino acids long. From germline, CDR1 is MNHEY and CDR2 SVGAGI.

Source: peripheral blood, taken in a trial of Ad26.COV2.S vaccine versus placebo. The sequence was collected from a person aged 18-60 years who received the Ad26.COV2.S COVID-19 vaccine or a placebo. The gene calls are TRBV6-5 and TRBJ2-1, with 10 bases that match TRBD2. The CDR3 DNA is TGTGCCAGCAGTTACCCGAGCGGGGGGGCCTACAATGAGCAGTTCTTC. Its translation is CASSYPSGGAYNEQFF.